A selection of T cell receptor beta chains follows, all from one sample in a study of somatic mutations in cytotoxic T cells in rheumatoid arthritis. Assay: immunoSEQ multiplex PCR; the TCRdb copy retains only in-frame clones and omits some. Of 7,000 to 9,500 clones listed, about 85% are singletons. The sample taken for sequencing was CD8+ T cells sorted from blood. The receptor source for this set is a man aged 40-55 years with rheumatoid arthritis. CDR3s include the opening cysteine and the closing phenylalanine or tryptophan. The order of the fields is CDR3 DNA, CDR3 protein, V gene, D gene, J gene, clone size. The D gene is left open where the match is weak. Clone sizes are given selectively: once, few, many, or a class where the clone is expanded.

CDR3 DNA: TGTGCCAGCAGCCCTGGAGGAATCTATGGCTACACCTTC
CDR3 protein: CASSPGGIYGYTF
V gene: TRBV7-6
D gene: .
J gene: TRBJ1-2
clone size: .

CDR3 DNA: TGTGCCAGCAGAACCCGGGTAAACACCGGGGAGCTGTTTTTT
CDR3 protein: CASRTRVNTGELFF
V gene: TRBV2
D gene: .
J gene: TRBJ2-2
clone size: .

CDR3 DNA: TGTGCCAGCAGTTACTCGGGGGCGGTTACCTACGAGCAGTACTTC
CDR3 protein: CASSYSGAVTYEQYF
V gene: TRBV6-5
D gene: .
J gene: TRBJ2-7
clone size: .

CDR3 DNA: TGTGCCAGCAGTTTCTCCGGGACAGGATTCAATGAGCAGTTCTTC
CDR3 protein: CASSFSGTGFNEQFF
V gene: TRBV6-5
D gene: TRBD1
J gene: TRBJ2-1
clone size: few

CDR3 DNA: TGTGCCAGCAGTGAAGATGCGGGGGGGGCAAATACGCAGTATTTT
CDR3 protein: CASSEDAGGANTQYF
V gene: TRBV2
D gene: TRBD2
J gene: TRBJ2-3
clone size: .

CDR3 DNA: TGTGCCAGCAGCGCTCGTCTGGTGGGCGGGGGGGCACATACGCAGTATTTT
CDR3 protein: CASSARLVGGGAHTQYF
V gene: TRBV9
D gene: TRBD2
J gene: TRBJ2-3
clone size: .

CDR3 DNA: TGTGCCAGCAGTTTATTTGGGACAGGGGGTGCAACACAAGAGACCCAGTACTTC
CDR3 protein: CASSLFGTGGATQETQYF
V gene: TRBV27
D gene: TRBD1
J gene: TRBJ2-5
clone size: .

CDR3 DNA: TGTGCCAGCAGCTCATGGACTAGCGGGGGAAAAGAGACCCAGTACTTC
CDR3 protein: CASSSWTSGGKETQYF
V gene: TRBV9
D gene: TRBD2
J gene: TRBJ2-5
clone size: once

CDR3 DNA: TGTGCCAGCAGCTTCACCGGGGGGGAGACCCAGTACTTC
CDR3 protein: CASSFTGGETQYF
V gene: TRBV7-9
D gene: TRBD2
J gene: TRBJ2-5
clone size: .

CDR3 DNA: TGTGCCAGCAGTATTTTACAGGGTGACAATGAGCAGTTCTTC
CDR3 protein: CASSILQGDNEQFF
V gene: TRBV5-8
D gene: .
J gene: TRBJ2-1
clone size: .

CDR3 DNA: TGTGCCAGCAGCGTAGCTAGCGGGGGGGCCGGAGATACGCAGTATTTT
CDR3 protein: CASSVASGGAGDTQYF
V gene: TRBV9
D gene: TRBD2
J gene: TRBJ2-3
clone size: .

CDR3 DNA: TGTGCCAGTACCCTATTGGGTACAGGGTTTTCACCCCTCCACTTT
CDR3 protein: CASTLLGTGFSPLHF
V gene: TRBV19
D gene: .
J gene: TRBJ1-6
clone size: .

CDR3 DNA: TGTGCCAGCAGCCAAGGACAGAACTATGGCTACACCTTC
CDR3 protein: CASSQGQNYGYTF
V gene: TRBV14
D gene: .
J gene: TRBJ1-2
clone size: .

CDR3 DNA: TGTGCCAGCAGCTTAGTAGAGCCTTGGTATGGCTACACCTTC
CDR3 protein: CASSLVEPWYGYTF
V gene: TRBV7-9
D gene: .
J gene: TRBJ1-2
clone size: .

CDR3 DNA: TGTGCCAGCAGTTATTCGTCGAACACTGAAGCTTTCTTT
CDR3 protein: CASSYSSNTEAFF
V gene: TRBV6-5
D gene: .
J gene: TRBJ1-1
clone size: few

CDR3 DNA: TGTGCCAGCAGCTCAGGGCAGGGCACTGAGCAGTTCTTC
CDR3 protein: CASSSGQGTEQFF
V gene: TRBV7-8
D gene: .
J gene: TRBJ2-1
clone size: .

CDR3 DNA: TGTGCCAGCAGCCCGGGCGGGAACTTGTCACCCCTCCACTTT
CDR3 protein: CASSPGGNLSPLHF
V gene: TRBV6-5
D gene: .
J gene: TRBJ1-6
clone size: .

CDR3 DNA: TGTGCCAGCCCCGGGGGGGGGCCGAACGGGGAGCTGTTTTTT
CDR3 protein: CASPGGGPNGELFF
V gene: TRBV7-9
D gene: TRBD2
J gene: TRBJ2-2
clone size: .

CDR3 DNA: TGTGCCAGCAGTGACAGGGATAATTCACCCCTCCACTTT
CDR3 protein: CASSDRDNSPLHF
V gene: TRBV6-1
D gene: .
J gene: TRBJ1-6
clone size: .

CDR3 DNA: TGTGCCAGCAGCCCGGGAGCGGAGACGGTAGCTTTCTTT
CDR3 protein: CASSPGAETVAFF
V gene: TRBV5-8
D gene: .
J gene: TRBJ1-1
clone size: .

CDR3 DNA: TGTGCCAGCAGCTCGGGACAGGGAGATTCACCCCTCCACTTT
CDR3 protein: CASSSGQGDSPLHF
V gene: TRBV7-9
D gene: TRBD1
J gene: TRBJ1-6
clone size: .

CDR3 DNA: TGTGCCAGCAGTCCACTTATATCGTCACCCCTCTATGAAAAACTGTTTTTT
CDR3 protein: CASSPLISSPLYEKLFF
V gene: TRBV28
D gene: .
J gene: TRBJ1-4
clone size: .

CDR3 DNA: TGTGCCAGCAGCGTAGGGGGCACTTTTGGAAACACCATATATTTT
CDR3 protein: CASSVGGTFGNTIYF
V gene: TRBV9
D gene: .
J gene: TRBJ1-3
clone size: few

CDR3 DNA: TGTGCCAGCAGTCGGACAGTCGAATCCCAAGAGACCCAGTACTTC
CDR3 protein: CASSRTVESQETQYF
V gene: TRBV6-5
D gene: .
J gene: TRBJ2-5
clone size: .

CDR3 DNA: TGTGCCACCAGCGAAGCCCGGGACGAAGGGAGGGGGTATGGCTACACCTTC
CDR3 protein: CATSEARDEGRGYGYTF
V gene: TRBV15
D gene: .
J gene: TRBJ1-2
clone size: .

CDR3 DNA: TGTGCCAGCAGCGAGCAGGGGAACTCCTACAATGAGCAGTTCTTC
CDR3 protein: CASSEQGNSYNEQFF
V gene: TRBV9
D gene: .
J gene: TRBJ2-1
clone size: .

CDR3 DNA: TGTGCCAGCAGCACACTAGCGGGGGTTTACAATGAGCAGTTCTTC
CDR3 protein: CASSTLAGVYNEQFF
V gene: TRBV7-9
D gene: TRBD2
J gene: TRBJ2-1
clone size: .

CDR3 DNA: TGTGCCAGCAGTGACCACGGGGTAGATACGCAGTATTTT
CDR3 protein: CASSDHGVDTQYF
V gene: TRBV6-1
D gene: .
J gene: TRBJ2-3
clone size: .

CDR3 DNA: TGTGCCTGGAGTGCCACAGGGGTTTGGGGCTACACCTTC
CDR3 protein: CAWSATGVWGYTF
V gene: TRBV30
D gene: TRBD1
J gene: TRBJ1-2
clone size: .

CDR3 DNA: TGCGCCAGCAGCGCTATACAGGGGGCCCATGGCTACACCTTC
CDR3 protein: CASSAIQGAHGYTF
V gene: TRBV5-1
D gene: TRBD1
J gene: TRBJ1-2
clone size: .